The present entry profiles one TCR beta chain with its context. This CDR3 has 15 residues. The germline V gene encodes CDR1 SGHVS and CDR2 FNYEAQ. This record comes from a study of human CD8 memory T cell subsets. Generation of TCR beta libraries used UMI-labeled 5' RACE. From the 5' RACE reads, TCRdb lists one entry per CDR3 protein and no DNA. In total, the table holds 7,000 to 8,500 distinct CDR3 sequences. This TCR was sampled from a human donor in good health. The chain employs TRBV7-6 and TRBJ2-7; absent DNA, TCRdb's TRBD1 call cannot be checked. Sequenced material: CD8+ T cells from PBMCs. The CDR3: CASSPIGTGAYEQYF.